The TCR beta chain under discussion was sequenced for a study of cytomegalovirus exposure and HLA in healthy donors. Germline values: CDR1 SQVTM, CDR2 ANQGSEA. The CDR3 is made up of 13 amino acids. Trimming pared 7 bases from V and 5 bases from J, leaving 15 bases between. With 60 Vbeta and 13 Jbeta primers, the PCR was carried out. Authors' analysis steps: A later analysis counted around 80 million unique TCR beta chains, around 10 million shared. Generated by immunoSEQ multiplex PCR, the TCRdb table keeps only in-frame clones and is missing some. The V and J calls and the clone size are those of that table, but D and trimming were determined from the DNA. The table has 150,000 to 200,000 clones, around 78% seen once. Study-level points and caveats: In a later analysis, HLA-associated beta chains showed higher expansion and lower generation probabilities than comparable chains. The study put 150 or so TCR beta chains on its list as cytomegalovirus-associated.

About this clone: Its antigen is unidentified.

The sequencing sample was made of PBMCs. The TCR sequence derives from a woman aged 25-40 years in good health and CMV-seropositive. This rearrangement joins TRBV29-1 to TRBJ1-5; D is unresolved. The CDR3 region is CSAGETKDQPQHF. The CDR3 DNA sequence: TGCAGCGCTGGGGAGACTAAGGATCAGCCCCAGCATTTT.